The TCR beta chain described here comes from a study of cytomegalovirus exposure and HLA in healthy donors. Sequenced by immunoSEQ multiplex PCR; TCRdb stores in-frame clones only, minus some. The table has over 150,000 clones, about 86% seen once. The sequence came from a woman aged 18-29 years in good health and CMV-seronegative. The sequenced material came from PBMCs.

The CDR3 bases are TGTGCCAGCAGCCAAGGCGCTAGCGGGACAGATACGCAGTATTTT. This encodes CASSQGASGTDTQYF. The chain combines TRBV4-2 with TRBJ2-3; 8 bases fit TRBD2. V shed 1 base, J shed 3 bases, and the junction held 3 bases outside the gene matches. CDR3 length: 15 amino acids. In germline, CDR1 is LGHNA, CDR2 YNFKEQ.